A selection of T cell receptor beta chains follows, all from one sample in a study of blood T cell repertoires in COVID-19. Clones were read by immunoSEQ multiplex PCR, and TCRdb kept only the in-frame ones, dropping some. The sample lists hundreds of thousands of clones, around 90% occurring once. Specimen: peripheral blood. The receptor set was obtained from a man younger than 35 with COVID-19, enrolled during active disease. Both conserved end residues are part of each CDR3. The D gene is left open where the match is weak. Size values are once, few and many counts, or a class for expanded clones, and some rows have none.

CDR3: CATNRDLNSPLHF
DNA: TGCGCCACCAACAGGGATTTGAACTCACCCCTCCACTTT
D: .
size: .
J: TRBJ1-6
length: 13
V: TRBV10-1

CDR3: CASSASANYGYTF
DNA: TGTGCCAGCAGCGCAAGCGCAAACTATGGCTACACCTTC
D: .
size: few
J: TRBJ1-2
length: 13
V: TRBV7-9

CDR3: CASSLPGEDGYTF
DNA: TGCGCCAGCAGCTTGCCCGGGGAGGATGGCTACACCTTC
D: .
size: .
J: TRBJ1-2
length: 13
V: TRBV5-1

CDR3: CAIRGSGSSYEQYF
DNA: TGTGCCATCAGGGGTAGCGGTAGCTCCTACGAGCAGTACTTC
D: .
size: few
J: TRBJ2-7
length: 14
V: TRBV10-3

CDR3: CASLQRGAAGNTIYF
DNA: TGTGCCAGCCTCCAGCGGGGGGCGGCTGGAAACACCATATATTTT
D: .
size: .
J: TRBJ1-3
length: 15
V: TRBV19

CDR3: CASAGDSYNEQFF
DNA: TGTGCCAGCGCGGGGGACTCCTACAATGAGCAGTTCTTC
D: TRBD2
size: .
J: TRBJ2-1
length: 13
V: TRBV6-6

CDR3: CASSLGQGNTGELFF
DNA: TGTGCCAGCAGTTTAGGCCAGGGAAACACCGGGGAGCTGTTTTTT
D: .
size: .
J: TRBJ2-2
length: 15
V: TRBV27

CDR3: CASSSGGTDTQYF
DNA: TGTGCCAGCAGCTCCGGGGGCACAGATACGCAGTATTTT
D: .
size: .
J: TRBJ2-3
length: 13
V: TRBV7-9

CDR3: CASAERTTDTQYF
DNA: TGTGCCAGCGCAGAGCGCACCACAGATACGCAGTATTTT
D: .
size: .
J: TRBJ2-3
length: 13
V: TRBV2

CDR3: CASSSGQGTGYTF
DNA: TGTGCCAGCAGCAGCGGACAGGGGACGGGCTACACCTTC
D: TRBD1
size: .
J: TRBJ1-2
length: 13
V: TRBV3-1/TRBV3-2

CDR3: CASSLGAVGGSNTEAFF
DNA: TGTGCCAGCAGCTTAGGGGCGGTAGGGGGCTCGAACACTGAAGCTTTCTTT
D: TRBD1
size: .
J: TRBJ1-1
length: 17
V: TRBV7-6

CDR3: CASSSRGIVYNEQFF
DNA: TGTGCCAGCAGTTCACGGGGGATTGTCTACAATGAGCAGTTCTTC
D: .
size: .
J: TRBJ2-1
length: 15
V: TRBV6-5

CDR3: CASSPRGETHTEAFF
DNA: TGTGCCAGCAGTCCCCGCGGGGAAACCCACACTGAAGCTTTCTTT
D: .
size: .
J: TRBJ1-1
length: 15
V: TRBV4-2

CDR3: CASSLAGQGDGQPQHF
DNA: TGCGCCAGCAGCTTGGCGGGACAGGGGGACGGTCAGCCCCAGCATTTT
D: TRBD1
size: .
J: TRBJ1-5
length: 16
V: TRBV5-1

CDR3: CASSLYGTGGRRSAQYF
DNA: TGTGCCAGCAGCTTATATGGGACAGGGGGCCGGAGGAGTGCGCAGTATTTT
D: TRBD1
size: .
J: TRBJ2-3
length: 17
V: TRBV7-8

CDR3: CASSRRRGTYEQYF
DNA: TGTGCCAGCAGTAGGAGACGGGGGACCTACGAGCAGTACTTC
D: .
size: once
J: TRBJ2-7
length: 14
V: TRBV6-5

CDR3: CASRARGTTEAFF
DNA: TGTGCCAGCAGGGCCAGGGGGACAACTGAAGCTTTCTTT
D: TRBD1
size: .
J: TRBJ1-1
length: 13
V: TRBV2

CDR3: CASSIPSGTSGTPLTYEQYF
DNA: TGTGCCAGCAGTATCCCTAGTGGTACTAGCGGGACCCCGCTAACCTACGAGCAGTACTTC
D: TRBD2
size: .
J: TRBJ2-7
length: 20
V: TRBV2

CDR3: CASRGDKAGSREQFF
DNA: TGTGCCAGCCGGGGCGATAAAGCGGGGTCACGTGAGCAGTTCTTC
D: TRBD2
size: .
J: TRBJ2-1
length: 15
V: TRBV7-2

CDR3: CASGLAPMGGTETEAFF
DNA: TGTGCTAGTGGTTTGGCCCCCATGGGGGGGACGGAAACTGAAGCTTTCTTT
D: .
size: .
J: TRBJ1-1
length: 17
V: TRBV12-5

CDR3: CASSLNLLIRGSSYNEQFF
DNA: TGTGCCAGCAGCTTAAACCTCCTCATCCGGGGAAGCTCCTACAATGAGCAGTTCTTC
D: .
size: .
J: TRBJ2-1
length: 19
V: TRBV7-3

CDR3: CASSQDPSALRSTDTQYF
DNA: TGTGCCAGCAGCCAAGACCCTAGCGCCCTACGTAGCACAGATACGCAGTATTTT
D: .
size: .
J: TRBJ2-3
length: 18
V: TRBV3-1/TRBV3-2

CDR3: CASRIQSVTEAFF
DNA: TGTGCCAGCAGGATACAGTCGGTCACTGAAGCTTTCTTT
D: .
size: .
J: TRBJ1-1
length: 13
V: TRBV6-5

CDR3: CASGPQGPNIQYF
DNA: TGTGCTAGTGGACCCCAGGGCCCAAACATTCAGTACTTC
D: .
size: many
J: TRBJ2-4
length: 13
V: TRBV12-5

CDR3: CASRHERGGRSYEQYF
DNA: TGTGCCAGCAGACACGAAAGGGGGGGGCGATCCTACGAGCAGTACTTC
D: .
size: few
J: TRBJ2-7
length: 16
V: TRBV3-1/TRBV3-2

CDR3: CASSQRTGYNSPLHF
DNA: TGTGCCAGTAGTCAGCGGACAGGTTATAATTCACCCCTCCACTTT
D: TRBD1
size: .
J: TRBJ1-6
length: 15
V: TRBV19

CDR3: CASSIVPRAYNEQFF
DNA: TGTGCCAGTAGTATAGTCCCCAGGGCCTACAATGAGCAGTTCTTC
D: .
size: .
J: TRBJ2-1
length: 15
V: TRBV19

CDR3: CASSGQGGSNEQFF
DNA: TGTGCCAGCAGTGGACAGGGGGGTTCCAATGAGCAGTTCTTC
D: TRBD1
size: .
J: TRBJ2-1
length: 14
V: TRBV2

CDR3: CSASERLAGDLDTQYF
DNA: TGCAGTGCTAGTGAAAGACTAGCGGGAGATCTAGATACGCAGTATTTT
D: TRBD2
size: .
J: TRBJ2-3
length: 16
V: TRBV20-1

CDR3: CASSPRQTGTYEQYF
DNA: TGTGCCAGCAGCCCACGCCAGACAGGTACCTACGAGCAGTACTTC
D: .
size: .
J: TRBJ2-7
length: 15
V: TRBV9

CDR3: CASSWTANTGELFF
DNA: TGTGCCAGCAGCTGGACAGCGAACACCGGGGAGCTGTTTTTT
D: .
size: once
J: TRBJ2-2
length: 14
V: TRBV13

CDR3: CASSYSKVSMNTEAFF
DNA: TGTGCCAGCAGTTACTCGAAAGTTTCTATGAACACTGAAGCTTTCTTT
D: .
size: .
J: TRBJ1-1
length: 16
V: TRBV6-5

CDR3: CASSSPTSGIGDTQYF
DNA: TGTGCCAGCAGTTCGCCCACTAGCGGGATAGGGGATACGCAGTATTTT
D: TRBD2
size: .
J: TRBJ2-3
length: 16
V: TRBV6-5

CDR3: CASSQDRTGSNTGELFF
DNA: TGTGCCAGCAGCCAAGATCGTACAGGAAGTAACACCGGGGAGCTGTTTTTT
D: .
size: .
J: TRBJ2-2
length: 17
V: TRBV14

CDR3: CASSFPDRVDTIYF
DNA: TGTGCCAGCAGCTTCCCCGACAGGGTCGACACCATATATTTT
D: TRBD1
size: .
J: TRBJ1-3
length: 14
V: TRBV5-8

CDR3: CAISPGTSGVNEQFF
DNA: TGTGCCATCAGCCCCGGGACTAGCGGGGTTAATGAGCAGTTCTTC
D: TRBD2
size: .
J: TRBJ2-1
length: 15
V: TRBV10-3

CDR3: CASSSQEGRLWPLHF
DNA: TGTGCCAGCAGCTCCCAGGAGGGCCGGTTGTGGCCCCTCCACTTT
D: .
size: few
J: TRBJ1-6
length: 15
V: TRBV7-6

CDR3: CASSLGPAGTYNEQFF
DNA: TGTGCCAGCAGCTTAGGGCCAGCGGGGACCTACAATGAGCAGTTCTTC
D: TRBD2
size: .
J: TRBJ2-1
length: 16
V: TRBV7-2

CDR3: CASSGYRVAYEQYF
DNA: TGTGCCAGCAGCGGTTACAGGGTTGCCTACGAGCAGTACTTC
D: .
size: few
J: TRBJ2-7
length: 14
V: TRBV11-2

CDR3: CASSEGPGQPSGRYF
DNA: TGTGCCAGCAGTGAAGGCCCGGGACAGCCCTCGGGACGGTATTTT
D: TRBD1
size: .
J: TRBJ2-3
length: 15
V: TRBV2

CDR3: CASSVAGTGGNTIYF
DNA: TGTGCCAGCAGCGTGGCCGGGACAGGCGGAAACACCATATATTTT
D: TRBD1
size: .
J: TRBJ1-3
length: 15
V: TRBV9

CDR3: CASSAEGRGTVHEQYF
DNA: TGTGCCAGCAGCGCAGAAGGGAGGGGAACAGTCCACGAGCAGTACTTC
D: TRBD2
size: .
J: TRBJ2-7
length: 16
V: TRBV9

CDR3: CASSFLYGYTF
DNA: TGTGCCAGCAGTTTTCTCTATGGCTACACCTTC
D: .
size: .
J: TRBJ1-2
length: 11
V: TRBV6-5

CDR3: CASSITTGTSGTYNEQFF
DNA: TGTGCCAGCAGCATCACAACCGGGACTAGCGGCACCTACAATGAGCAGTTCTTC
D: TRBD2
size: .
J: TRBJ2-1
length: 18
V: TRBV11-2

CDR3: CASSIQGAYGQPQHF
DNA: TGTGCCAGTAGTATCCAGGGGGCTTACGGTCAGCCCCAGCATTTT
D: TRBD1
size: .
J: TRBJ1-5
length: 15
V: TRBV19

CDR3: CASSFDTSYEQYF
DNA: TGTGCCAGCAGCTTCGACACCTCCTACGAGCAGTACTTC
D: .
size: .
J: TRBJ2-7
length: 13
V: TRBV11-3

CDR3: CASSPGTSGSETQYF
DNA: TGTGCCAGCAGCCCAGGGACTAGCGGGAGTGAGACCCAGTACTTC
D: TRBD2
size: .
J: TRBJ2-5
length: 15
V: TRBV3-1/TRBV3-2

CDR3: CASSPSVGSGSYEQYF
DNA: TGTGCCAGCTCACCATCCGTCGGGAGCGGCTCCTACGAGCAGTACTTC
D: .
size: .
J: TRBJ2-7
length: 16
V: TRBV18

CDR3: CASNPQPPGQFNYGYTF
DNA: TGCGCCAGCAATCCCCAACCCCCGGGACAATTCAACTATGGCTACACCTTC
D: .
size: .
J: TRBJ1-2
length: 17
V: TRBV10-2

CDR3: CASSSGDGRNTGELFF
DNA: TGCGCCAGCAGCAGCGGGGACGGGCGCAACACCGGGGAGCTGTTTTTT
D: TRBD2
size: .
J: TRBJ2-2
length: 16
V: TRBV5-1